This TCR beta chain was captured in a study of T-cell reconstitution after alpha-beta-depleted transplantation in children listed by TCRdb under 2016. Turning to the overall study: Using TCR repertoire profiling, the study quantitatively followed how T-cell immune reconstitution unfolded in children after TCRalphabeta/CD19-depleted allogeneic hematopoietic cell transplantation. Broad study findings and their caveats: In some patients, the high TCRbeta diversity seen at day 60 was put down to recipient T cells and intrathymic progenitors that had survived conditioning. The apparently early alphabetaT-cell count recovery about two months after transplant was reportedly dependent on only several hundred rapidly expanded clones derived from non-depleted graft cells. Over the following months the frequencies of hyperexpanded clones went down, and after one year T-cell counts and TCRbeta diversity were mostly credited to newly produced T cells.

From its cysteine to its phenylalanine, the CDR3 spans 11 amino acids. This entry keeps only the CDR3 DNA: 33 bases, framed from base 1. CDR1 and CDR2 are drawn from the germline V gene (reference sequence): DFQATT, SNEGSKA. Between the V and J ends, shortened by 7 bases and 5 bases respectively, the junction contains 9 bases. A word on this clonotype: Its antigen is unknown. No clone much larger than this one lies a single base away; base qualities are absent.

Receptor amplification or capture employed PCR. The sequencer was an Illumina HiSeq 2500. Molecular barcoding was employed in the preparation of TCR libraries, with unique molecular identifiers being used to normalize TCRbeta repertoire quantification. TCRdb trimmed public reads at Q25 via fastp, called clones via MiXCR and kept in-frame beta chains. Every CDR3 protein is listed once, alongside the most common genes and DNA of its rows. The sample table records around 600,000 distinct CDR3 sequences; 23% of these occur just once. The ten largest make up over 12% of the sample. The treatment or condition label of this sample denotes: allogeneic hematopoietic cell transplantation with graft depleted of TCRalphabeta T cells and CD19 B cells. Transplant recipients were children who received TCRalphabeta/CD19-depleted allogeneic hematopoietic cell grafts.

The V gene is TRBV20-1 and the J gene is TRBJ2-1; the D gene identity is not certain. The sequence derives from a boy under two years old who had a stem cell transplant for acute myeloid leukemia, so the T cells may come from the graft donor. This specimen was PBMCs, mostly from graft donor cells, taken 360 days after TCRalphabeta/CD19-depleted stem cell transplant. CDR3 region: CSGRADNEQFF. At the DNA level, the sequence is TGCAGTGGTCGCGCCGACAATGAGCAGTTCTTC.